This TCR beta chain is from a study of T cell responses to AZD1222 COVID-19 vaccine. For this clone: The target antigen is unknown.

Sequencing was performed with immunoSEQ multiplex PCR; in TCRdb, only in-frame clones are kept and a portion is missing. The repertoire holds around 190,000 clones, with approximately 89% as singletons. Study findings and constraints: Vaccine-associated CD4 TCRs spanned spike, dominant at 160-218 and 743-854.

The CDR3 length is 15 residues. Per the germline V gene, CDR1 is SGHNT and CDR2 is YYREEE (reference sequence). Trimming stripped 4 bases from V and 0 bases from J, with 12 bases between. The material was peripheral blood, obtained 28 days after the second AZD1222 dose. The receptor was derived from an adult who received the AZD1222 COVID-19 vaccine. The chain links TRBV5-4 to TRBJ2-3, with a tentative D call TRBD2 (7 bases). CDR3 sequence: CASSIGGASTDTQYF. The CDR3 DNA reads as TGTGCCAGCAGCATTGGGGGGGCCAGCACAGATACGCAGTATTTT.